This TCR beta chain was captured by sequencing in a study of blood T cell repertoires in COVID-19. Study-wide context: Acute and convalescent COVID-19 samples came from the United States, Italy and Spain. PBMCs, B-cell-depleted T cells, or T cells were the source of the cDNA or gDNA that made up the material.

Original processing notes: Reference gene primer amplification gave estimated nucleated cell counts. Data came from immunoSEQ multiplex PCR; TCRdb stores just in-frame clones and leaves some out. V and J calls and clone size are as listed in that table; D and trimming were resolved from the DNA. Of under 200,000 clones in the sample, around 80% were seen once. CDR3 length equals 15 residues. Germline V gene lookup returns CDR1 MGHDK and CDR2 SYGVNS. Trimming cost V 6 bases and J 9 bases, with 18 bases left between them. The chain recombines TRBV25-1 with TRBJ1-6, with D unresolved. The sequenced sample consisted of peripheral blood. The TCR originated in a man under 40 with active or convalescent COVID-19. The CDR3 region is CASRPTPAQTSPLHF. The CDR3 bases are TGTGCCAGCAGGCCGACTCCTGCCCAAACTTCACCCCTCCACTTT.